This T cell receptor (beta chain) was captured in a study of blood T cells in healthy people across ages. Broader study findings: Using unsorted PBMCs precluded a conclusive naive versus antigen-experienced comparison.

Details on this clonotype: Its target is unknown.

The authors ran a second PCR of about 6 to 11 cycles using a sample-barcoded 5' primer and a J-beta primer mix. A single record per CDR3 protein comes from TCRdb applying MiXCR to the 5' RACE reads. The sample lists around 1,700,000 distinct CDR3 sequences, under 30% occurring once. The germline CDR1 and CDR2 sequences are MNHEY and SMNVEV (reference sequence). Trimming left V 3 bases short and J 4 bases short, with 11 bases between. This CDR3 contains 14 residues. The chain has TRBV27 and TRBJ2-3; D call uncertain. What was sequenced was blood. This TCR was recovered from a woman in her twenties or thirties in good health. CDR3 DNA: TGTGCCAGCAGTTTTCAGGTTGTTGCAGATACGCAGTATTTT. Translation: CASSFQVVADTQYF.